This T cell receptor (beta chain) is from a study of cytomegalovirus exposure and HLA in healthy donors. Study-level points and caveats: Among CMV-associated TCR beta chains, most appeared HLA-restricted in a later analysis.

This clone was found once. Its antigen is not identified. Germline V gene sequence: CDR1 SGDLS, CDR2 YYNGEE. This CDR3 has 15 amino acids. V was trimmed by 7 bases and J by 10 bases, leaving 24 bases between them. The study ran its PCR with 60 Vbeta and 13 Jbeta primers. Some clones are missing from TCRdb's copy, which holds only in-frame ones; the method was immunoSEQ multiplex PCR. The table has about 160,000 clones, about 81% seen once. Sample: PBMCs. V is TRBV9 and J is TRBJ2-1; D is perhaps TRBD2 (6 bases). This sequence originates from a woman aged 18-29 years in good health and CMV-seronegative. The CDR3 nucleotides read TGTGCCAGCGGCTTACTTTCGGGACTCTCGGGGGAGCAGTTCTTC. Its protein is CASGLLSGLSGEQFF. Combining the CDR3 with reference TRBV9 and TRBJ2-1 gives the whole variable domain DSGVTQTPKHLITATGQRVTLRCSPRSGDLSVYWYQQSLDQGLQFLIQYYNGEERAKGNILERFSAQQFPDLHSELNLSSLELGDSALYFCASGLLSGLSGEQFFGPGTRLTVL.